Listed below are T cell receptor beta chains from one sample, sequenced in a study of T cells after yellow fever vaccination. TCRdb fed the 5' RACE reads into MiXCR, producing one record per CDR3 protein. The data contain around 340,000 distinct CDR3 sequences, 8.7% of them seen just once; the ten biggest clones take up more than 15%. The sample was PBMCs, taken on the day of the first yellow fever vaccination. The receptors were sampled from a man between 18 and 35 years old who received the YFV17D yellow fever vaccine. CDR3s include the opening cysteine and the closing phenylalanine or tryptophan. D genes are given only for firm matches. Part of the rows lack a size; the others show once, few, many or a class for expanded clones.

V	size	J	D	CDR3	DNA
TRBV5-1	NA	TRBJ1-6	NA	CASSFGPEHSPLHF	TGCGCCAGCAGCTTCGGACCCGAGCATTCACCCCTCCACTTT
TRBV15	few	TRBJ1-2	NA	CATSGRGGAIAGYTF	TGTGCCACCAGCGGTAGGGGGGGAGCTATCGCCGGCTACACCTTC
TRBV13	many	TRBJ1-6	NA	CASRTGSSYNSPLHF	TGTGCCAGCAGAACGGGAAGCTCCTATAATTCACCCCTCCACTTT
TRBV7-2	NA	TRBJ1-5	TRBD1	CASSPVRGIGQPQHF	TGTGCCAGCAGCCCAGTCAGGGGGATTGGTCAGCCCCAGCATTTT
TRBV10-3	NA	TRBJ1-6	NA	CAGADSSYNSPLHF	TGTGCCGGGGCCGATAGCTCCTATAATTCACCCCTCCACTTT
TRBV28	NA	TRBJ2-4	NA	CASSPSGVGNIQYF	TGTGCCAGCAGTCCCTCTGGGGTAGGGAACATTCAGTACTTC
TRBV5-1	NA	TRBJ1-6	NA	CASSSLGRRDSPLHF	TGCGCCAGCAGCTCCCTCGGGAGGCGTGATTCACCCCTCCACTTT
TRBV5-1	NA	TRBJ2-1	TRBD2	CASSLTSGGARREQFF	TGCGCCAGCAGCTTGACTAGCGGGGGGGCCCGTCGGGAGCAGTTCTTC
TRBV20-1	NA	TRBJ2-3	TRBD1	CSARGAGQGLTDTQYF	TGCAGTGCTAGAGGGGCGGGACAGGGTTTGACAGATACGCAGTATTTT
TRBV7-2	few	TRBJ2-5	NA	CASSSRRGQSWGETQYF	TGTGCCAGCAGCTCTCGGAGAGGTCAATCTTGGGGGGAGACCCAGTACTTC
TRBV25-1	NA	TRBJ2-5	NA	CASSMGRQTQYF	TGTGCCAGCAGTATGGGGAGACAGACCCAGTACTTC
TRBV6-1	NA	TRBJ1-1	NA	CASTEQGITEAFF	TGTGCCAGCACCGAACAGGGAATCACTGAAGCTTTCTTT
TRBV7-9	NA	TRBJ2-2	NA	CASSLSGMGDTGELFF	TGTGCCAGCAGCTTGTCGGGAATGGGGGACACCGGGGAGCTGTTTTTT
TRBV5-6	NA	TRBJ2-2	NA	CASSRRVQGANTGELFF	TGTGCCAGCAGCCGACGGGTACAGGGCGCGAACACCGGGGAGCTGTTTTTT
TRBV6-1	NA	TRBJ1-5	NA	CASSQGAGLGQPQHF	TGTGCCAGCAGCCAAGGCGCAGGGCTAGGCCAGCCCCAGCATTTT
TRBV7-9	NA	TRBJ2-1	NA	CASSPGGIYNEQFF	TGTGCCAGCAGCCCAGGGGGGATATACAATGAGCAGTTCTTC
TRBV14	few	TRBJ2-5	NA	CASSQQPSLETQYF	TGTGCCAGCAGCCAACAACCATCTCTGGAGACCCAGTACTTC
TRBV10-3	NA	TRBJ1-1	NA	CAIRGGAEAFF	TGTGCCATCAGGGGGGGGGCTGAAGCTTTCTTT
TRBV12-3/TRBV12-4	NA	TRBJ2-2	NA	CASSPPQGGGELFF	TGTGCCAGCAGCCCTCCCCAAGGGGGCGGGGAGCTGTTTTTT
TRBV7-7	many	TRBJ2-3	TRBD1	CASSTGARDTQYF	TGTGCTAGCAGCACAGGGGCAAGGGATACGCAGTATTTT
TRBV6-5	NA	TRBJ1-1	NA	CASRGGGMENTEAFF	TGTGCCAGCAGGGGGGGCGGGATGGAGAACACTGAAGCTTTCTTT
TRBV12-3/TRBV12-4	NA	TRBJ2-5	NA	CASSRTGAGETQYF	TGTGCCAGCAGTCGAACAGGGGCGGGGGAGACCCAGTACTTC
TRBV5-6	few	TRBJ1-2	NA	CASSLLRGVGYTF	TGTGCCAGCAGCTTGCTGAGGGGGGTTGGCTACACCTTC
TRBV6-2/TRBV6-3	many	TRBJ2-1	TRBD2	CASPTPSGAGVYNEQFF	TGTGCCAGCCCAACCCCCTCTGGAGCGGGGGTATACAATGAGCAGTTCTTC
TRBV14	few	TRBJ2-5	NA	CASSLKDGSQTQYF	TGTGCCAGCAGCCTTAAGGACGGTTCCCAGACCCAGTACTTC
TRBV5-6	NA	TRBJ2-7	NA	CAMGLGGLYEQYF	TGTGCCATGGGACTCGGGGGGCTCTACGAGCAGTACTTC
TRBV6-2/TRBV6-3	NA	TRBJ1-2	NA	CASRNRVGYGYTF	TGTGCCAGCAGAAACAGGGTCGGATATGGCTACACCTTC
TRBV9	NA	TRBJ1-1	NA	CASSVGVGWTEAFF	TGTGCCAGCAGCGTAGGTGTGGGTTGGACTGAAGCTTTCTTT
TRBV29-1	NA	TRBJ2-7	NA	CSVEDAGISYEQYF	TGCAGCGTTGAAGATGCAGGGATCTCCTACGAGCAGTACTTC
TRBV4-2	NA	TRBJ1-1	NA	CASSQDHGGTEAFF	TGTGCCAGCAGCCAAGATCATGGGGGCACTGAAGCTTTCTTT
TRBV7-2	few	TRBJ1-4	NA	CATADFNEKLFF	TGTGCCACCGCGGACTTTAATGAAAAACTGTTTTTT
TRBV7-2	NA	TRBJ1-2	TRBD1	CASSRDRVLGVTGYTF	TGTGCCAGCAGCCGGGACAGGGTTTTAGGTGTTACTGGCTACACCTTC
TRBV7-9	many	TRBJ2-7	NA	CASSLAEGYEQYF	TGTGCCAGCAGCTTAGCAGAGGGCTACGAGCAGTACTTC
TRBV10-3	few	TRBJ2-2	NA	CAISPDVTGELFF	TGTGCCATCAGTCCCGACGTAACCGGGGAGCTGTTTTTT
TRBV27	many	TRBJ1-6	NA	CASSRTNSPLHF	TGTGCCAGCAGTCGAACAAATTCACCCCTCCACTTT
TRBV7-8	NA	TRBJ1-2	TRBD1	CASSLTGDRGLDGYTF	TGTGCCAGCAGCTTGACGGGGGACAGGGGGTTAGATGGCTACACCTTC
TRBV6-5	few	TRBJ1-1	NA	CASEKNTEAFF	TGTGCCAGCGAAAAGAACACTGAAGCTTTCTTT
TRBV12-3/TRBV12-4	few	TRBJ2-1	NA	CASRTGRLNEQFF	TGTGCCAGCAGGACGGGACGGCTAAATGAGCAGTTCTTC
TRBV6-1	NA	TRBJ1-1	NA	CASRPNSNTEAFF	TGTGCCAGCAGACCTAACTCGAACACTGAAGCTTTCTTT
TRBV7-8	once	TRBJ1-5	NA	CASSFRDNNQPQHF	TGTGCCAGCAGCTTTCGGGACAACAATCAGCCCCAGCATTTT
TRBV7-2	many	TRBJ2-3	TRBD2	CASSQLPGGLADTQYF	TGTGCCAGCAGCCAACTGCCCGGGGGGTTGGCAGATACGCAGTATTTT